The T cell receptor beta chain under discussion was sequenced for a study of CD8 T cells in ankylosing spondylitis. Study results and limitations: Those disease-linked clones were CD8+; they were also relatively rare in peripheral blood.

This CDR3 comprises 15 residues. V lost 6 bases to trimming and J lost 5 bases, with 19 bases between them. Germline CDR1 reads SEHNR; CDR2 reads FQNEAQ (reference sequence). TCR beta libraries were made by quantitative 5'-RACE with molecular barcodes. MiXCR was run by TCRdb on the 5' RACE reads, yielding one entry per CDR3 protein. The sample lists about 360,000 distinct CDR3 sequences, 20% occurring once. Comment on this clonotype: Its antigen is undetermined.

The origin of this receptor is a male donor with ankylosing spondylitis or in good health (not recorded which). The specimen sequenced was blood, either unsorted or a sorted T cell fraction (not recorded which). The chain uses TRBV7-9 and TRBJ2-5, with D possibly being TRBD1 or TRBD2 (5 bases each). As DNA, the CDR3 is TGTGCCAGCAGGACTGACATGGGGGTTCGGGAGACCCAGTACTTC. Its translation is CASRTDMGVRETQYF.